Described below is a single T cell receptor (beta chain) sequence and its context. What it recognizes is unknown. From germline, CDR1 is SGHTA and CDR2 FQGNSA. The CDR3 totals 17 residues. V was shortened by 5 bases and J by 4 bases, with 21 bases between the two germline ends. The data belong to a study of blood T cells in healthy people across ages. Findings and limits, study-wide: Nothing was known about donor CMV status, and this possibly confounded expanded clonotype changes.

The use of a sample-barcoded 5' primer and a J-beta primer mix characterized a second PCR of about 6 to 11 cycles. TCRdb itself ran the 5' RACE reads through MiXCR, one entry per CDR3 protein. The sample yields about 780,000 distinct CDR3 sequences, less than 60% seen once. The chain uses TRBV7-2 and TRBJ2-1; D assignment may be TRBD1 or TRBD2 (5 bases each). The sequencing input was blood. This TCR was sampled from a man aged 80 or over in good health. The CDR3 sequence is CASSPRTFRGAYNEQFF. The DNA for the CDR3 is TGTGCCAGCAGCCCCCGGACTTTCCGAGGGGCATACAATGAGCAGTTCTTC.